The rows below give T cell receptor beta chains drawn from one sample of a study of shared clonotypes between healthy human individuals. Produced via immunoSEQ multiplex PCR; TCRdb's table is partial and in-frame only. The sample has roughly 1 million clones, about 75% seen once. The sample consisted of memory CD4+ T cells sorted from blood. All receptors derive from a man aged 18 to 29 in good health. Both conserved end residues are part of each CDR3. D genes are given only for firm matches.

cdr3_aa: CASSLGPAGGQETQYF
cdr3_nt: TGCGCCAGCAGCTTGGGACCAGCGGGGGGTCAAGAGACCCAGTACTTC
j_call: TRBJ2-5
v_call: TRBV5-1
d_call: TRBD2

cdr3_aa: CATSGGTYEQYF
cdr3_nt: TGTGCCACCTCAGGGGGTACCTACGAGCAGTACTTC
j_call: TRBJ2-7
v_call: TRBV25-1
d_call: TRBD1

cdr3_aa: CASSTGPRGETQYF
cdr3_nt: TGTGCCAGCAGCACGGGCCCGAGAGGAGAGACCCAGTACTTC
j_call: TRBJ2-5
v_call: TRBV6-6
d_call: -

cdr3_aa: CASSQVGGVYRTEAFF
cdr3_nt: TGTGCCAGCAGCCAAGTTGGGGGGGTTTATCGCACTGAAGCTTTCTTT
j_call: TRBJ1-1
v_call: TRBV14
d_call: -

cdr3_aa: CASSQAGTTINEQFF
cdr3_nt: TGTGCCAGCAGCCAAGCGGGGACTACTATTAATGAGCAGTTCTTC
j_call: TRBJ2-1
v_call: TRBV7-2
d_call: TRBD2

cdr3_aa: CASSVDGETANTEAFF
cdr3_nt: TGTGCCAGCAGCGTAGATGGTGAGACAGCTAACACTGAAGCTTTCTTT
j_call: TRBJ1-1
v_call: TRBV9
d_call: -

cdr3_aa: CASSLGAAGNEQFF
cdr3_nt: TGCGCCAGCAGCCTGGGCGCGGCCGGCAATGAGCAGTTCTTC
j_call: TRBJ2-1
v_call: TRBV5-1
d_call: -

cdr3_aa: CASLAGANTGELFF
cdr3_nt: TGTGCCAGCTTAGCGGGAGCGAACACCGGGGAGCTGTTTTTT
j_call: TRBJ2-2
v_call: TRBV2
d_call: TRBD2

cdr3_aa: CAWTPGTIVTDTQYF
cdr3_nt: TGTGCCTGGACCCCCGGGACTATCGTCACAGATACGCAGTATTTT
j_call: TRBJ2-3
v_call: TRBV30
d_call: TRBD2

cdr3_aa: CASSLAGGQNEQYF
cdr3_nt: TGTGCTAGCAGCTTAGCGGGAGGGCAAAACGAGCAGTACTTC
j_call: TRBJ2-7
v_call: TRBV7-7
d_call: TRBD2

cdr3_aa: CASSFTPAGQPQHF
cdr3_nt: TGTGCCAGCAGCTTTACCCCAGCGGGCCAGCCCCAGCATTTT
j_call: TRBJ1-5
v_call: TRBV7-3
d_call: -

cdr3_aa: CASSELGGYTF
cdr3_nt: TGTGCCAGCAGTGAACTGGGGGGCTACACCTTC
j_call: TRBJ1-2
v_call: TRBV6-1
d_call: -

cdr3_aa: CASSFSGRGYTF
cdr3_nt: TGTGCCAGCAGTTTTAGTGGACGCGGCTACACCTTC
j_call: TRBJ1-2
v_call: TRBV28
d_call: -

cdr3_aa: CATKREGLDNEQFF
cdr3_nt: TGTGCCACAAAGCGGGAGGGCCTGGACAATGAGCAGTTCTTC
j_call: TRBJ2-1
v_call: TRBV19
d_call: TRBD2

cdr3_aa: CASSDSWSTDTQYF
cdr3_nt: TGTGCCAGCAGTGATAGTTGGAGCACAGATACGCAGTATTTT
j_call: TRBJ2-3
v_call: TRBV2
d_call: -

cdr3_aa: CASSKKGTKGNQPQHF
cdr3_nt: TGTGCCAGCAGCAAGAAGGGTACGAAGGGCAATCAGCCCCAGCATTTT
j_call: TRBJ1-5
v_call: TRBV21-1
d_call: -